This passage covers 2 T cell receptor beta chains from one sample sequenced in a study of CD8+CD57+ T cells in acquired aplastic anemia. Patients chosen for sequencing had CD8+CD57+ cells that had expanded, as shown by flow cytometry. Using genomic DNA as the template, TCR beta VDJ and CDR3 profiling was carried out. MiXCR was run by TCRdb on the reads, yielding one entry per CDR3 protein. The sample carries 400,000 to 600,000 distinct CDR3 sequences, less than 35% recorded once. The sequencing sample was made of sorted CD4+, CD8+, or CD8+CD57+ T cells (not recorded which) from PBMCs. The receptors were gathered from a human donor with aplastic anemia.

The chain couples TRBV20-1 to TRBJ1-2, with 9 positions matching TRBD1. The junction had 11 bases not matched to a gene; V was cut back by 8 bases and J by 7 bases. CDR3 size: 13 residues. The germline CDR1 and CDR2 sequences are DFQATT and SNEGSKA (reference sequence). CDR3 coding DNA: TGCAGTACCCCGACAGGGGGGTCTTCTGGCTACACCTTC. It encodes CSTPTGGSSGYTF.

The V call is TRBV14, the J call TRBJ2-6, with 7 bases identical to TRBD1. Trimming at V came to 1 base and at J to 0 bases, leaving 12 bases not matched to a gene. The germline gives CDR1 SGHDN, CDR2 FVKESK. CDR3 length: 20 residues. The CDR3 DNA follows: TGTGCCAGCAGCCAAGCCCGGACAGGCTTAAGGACCTCTGGGGCCAACGTCCTGACTTTC. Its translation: CASSQARTGLRTSGANVLTF.